Listed below are T cell receptor beta chains from one sample, sequenced in a study of blood T cell repertoires in COVID-19. Generated by immunoSEQ multiplex PCR, the TCRdb table keeps only in-frame clones and is missing some. The sample lists some 33,000 clones, around 93% occurring once. Sequences were obtained from peripheral blood. Every receptor here comes from a human donor in a cohort sampled during active COVID-19. CDR3s include the opening cysteine and the closing phenylalanine or tryptophan. A D gene is named only where the DNA matches it firmly. Only part of the rows carry a size: once, few, many, or a class if the clone is expanded.

V gene	J gene	D gene	CDR3 length	clone size	CDR3 protein	CDR3 DNA
TRBV4-1	TRBJ2-4	NA	15	NA	CASSQVSGSVYIQYF	TGCGCCAGCAGCCAAGTTTCCGGGAGTGTGTACATTCAGTACTTC
TRBV30	TRBJ1-2	TRBD1	13	few	CAWSWTGLYGYTF	TGTGCCTGGAGTTGGACAGGGCTCTATGGCTACACCTTC
TRBV6-2/TRBV6-3	TRBJ1-1	NA	13	NA	CASSFLLNTEAFF	TGTGCCAGCAGTTTCCTGTTGAACACTGAAGCTTTCTTT
TRBV20-1	TRBJ2-2	NA	13	once	CSASGENTGELFF	TGCAGTGCTAGTGGAGAGAACACCGGGGAGCTGTTTTTT
TRBV28	TRBJ2-6	TRBD1	23	NA	CASSLWGRITGTGGNSGANVLTF	TGTGCCAGCAGTTTATGGGGGAGGATTACCGGGACAGGGGGTAACTCTGGGGCCAACGTCCTGACTTTC
TRBV5-1	TRBJ1-6	NA	16	few	CASSFGGSSYNSPLHF	TGCGCCAGCAGCTTCGGAGGGAGCTCCTATAATTCACCCCTCCACTTT
TRBV2	TRBJ1-4	NA	15	NA	CASSPPPVGGEKLFF	TGTGCCAGCAGTCCCCCCCCCGTGGGGGGTGAAAAACTGTTTTTT
TRBV5-1	TRBJ2-1	TRBD2	16	NA	CASSLAGGSSYNEQFF	TGCGCCAGCAGCTTGGCGGGGGGGAGCTCCTACAATGAGCAGTTCTTC
TRBV7-2	TRBJ1-3	TRBD1	16	NA	CASSQRQGISGNTIYF	TGTGCCAGCAGCCAGAGACAGGGGATCTCTGGAAACACCATATATTTT
TRBV5-1	TRBJ2-1	NA	14	NA	CASSWGQGGNEQFF	TGCGCCAGCAGCTGGGGGCAGGGGGGAAATGAGCAGTTCTTC
TRBV18	TRBJ1-3	TRBD1	14	NA	CASSAGTAGNTIYF	TGTGCCAGCTCCGCCGGGACAGCTGGAAACACCATATATTTT
TRBV28	TRBJ2-2	TRBD1	17	NA	CASSGRDRGSNTGELFF	TGTGCCAGCAGCGGTCGGGACAGGGGTTCGAACACCGGGGAGCTGTTTTTT
TRBV6-6	TRBJ1-1	NA	15	NA	CASSYSAGLNTEAFF	TGTGCCAGCAGTTACTCCGCAGGATTGAACACTGAAGCTTTCTTT
TRBV18	TRBJ1-2	NA	17	NA	CASSRLDSPVANYGYTF	TGTGCCAGCTCTCGGTTGGACAGCCCGGTTGCTAACTATGGCTACACCTTC
TRBV19	TRBJ1-2	TRBD1	14	NA	CASSMVRGQVGYTF	TGTGCCAGTAGTATGGTCAGGGGGCAAGTAGGCTACACCTTC
TRBV29-1	TRBJ2-5	TRBD2	14	once	CSVSGTRSLETQYF	TGCAGCGTCTCCGGGACTAGAAGTTTAGAGACCCAGTACTTC
TRBV6-6	TRBJ2-2	NA	14	NA	CASKTDSNTGELFF	TGTGCCAGCAAGACAGACTCGAACACCGGGGAGCTGTTTTTT
TRBV6-4	TRBJ1-1	NA	13	NA	CASSLVMNTEAFF	TGTGCCAGCAGTTTAGTAATGAACACTGAAGCTTTCTTT
TRBV11-1	TRBJ2-1	NA	13	NA	CASSLAAYNEQFF	TGTGCCAGCAGCTTGGCAGCCTACAATGAGCAGTTCTTC
TRBV7-2	TRBJ2-3	NA	15	NA	CASSPQAGSTDTQYF	TGTGCCAGCAGCCCCCAAGCAGGAAGCACAGATACGCAGTATTTT
TRBV4-3	TRBJ1-3	NA	15	NA	CASSQGGGPGNTIYF	TGCGCCAGCAGCCAAGGGGGGGGGCCTGGAAACACCATATATTTT
TRBV19	TRBJ2-1	TRBD2	17	NA	CASSIIAGDPRRNEQFF	TGTGCCAGTAGTATAATAGCGGGGGACCCCCGGAGGAATGAGCAGTTCTTC
TRBV19	TRBJ2-1	NA	15	NA	CASSTPAGMFNEQFF	TGTGCCAGTAGTACGCCCGCAGGGATGTTCAATGAGCAGTTCTTC
TRBV7-2	TRBJ1-1	TRBD1	14	NA	CASSPTGANTEAFF	TGTGCCAGCAGCCCAACAGGGGCGAACACTGAAGCTTTCTTT
TRBV7-2	TRBJ1-5	TRBD1	18	NA	CASSLVGGGTGGRQPQHF	TGTGCCAGCAGCTTAGTTGGTGGCGGGACAGGGGGCCGTCAGCCCCAGCATTTT
TRBV5-4	TRBJ1-2	TRBD1	14	NA	CASSFGDRDYGYTF	TGTGCCAGCAGCTTTGGGGACAGGGACTATGGCTACACCTTC
TRBV6-1	TRBJ1-2	TRBD1	15	NA	CASSEAIQGASGYTF	TGTGCCAGCAGTGAAGCGATCCAGGGGGCCTCTGGCTACACCTTC